This T cell receptor (beta chain) was captured in a study of molecular identifiers for immune sequencing clone quantification. Study information: Naive CD8 cell RNA, from roughly 20,000 or 100,000 cells, was split five ways in replicates, with four sequenced.

Input for naive CD8 libraries was about 17,000 to 1,100,000 sorted cells; the RNA fraction used was 10%, 30% or 50%. At least ten counts were recorded for this clonotype. V gave up 5 bases and J gave up 1 base; unmatched junction bases: 8. CDR1 SGHVS and CDR2 FNYEAQ come from the germline V gene. The CDR3 loop spans 17 amino acids. Bulk libraries came from a prior protocol with listed TCR primers. TCRdb called the PCR reads again in MiXCR, with one record for every CDR3 protein. The profile covers 97,000 or so distinct CDR3 sequences, with less than 35% appearing a single time and roughly 9.3% taken by the ten largest.

The source material was naive CD8+ T cells from blood, with Jurkat cell RNA spiked in. Subset: FACS-sorted CD8+CD4-CCR7+CD45RA+ naive T cells. This chain joins TRBV7-6 and TRBJ2-3, with 11 positions matching TRBD2. This TCR was sampled from a human donor in good health. Some libraries in this study had Jurkat cell RNA spiked in. The CDR3 coding sequence is TGTGCCAGCAGCAACCCGATAGCGGGAGGGGGCACAGATACGCAGTATTTT. Translating gives CASSNPIAGGGTDTQYF.